These 29 T cell receptor beta chains share one sample of origin, sequenced in a study of vaccination and CD4 T cells after COVID-19. The time point is: late sampling 161 to 241 days after vaccination in a few convalescent patients. Treatment described: approximately 10-day PBMC culture with coronavirus spike peptide pools or control peptides (ViraFEST assay). Antigens of these TCRs are unknown. CD4+ T cells that had been cultured provided DNA sequenced with the Oncomine TCR Beta short-read assay. Each CDR3 protein is one row after TCRdb ran MiXCR on the PCR reads. Of about 26,000 distinct CDR3 sequences listed, under 40% are singletons. This specimen was CD4+ T cells from blood, cultured in vitro, taken about 7 months after SARS-CoV-2 vaccination. The receptors shown here come from a human donor who had recovered from COVID-19.

This clonotype occurred a few times. The genes are TRBV7-2 and TRBJ1-2; perhaps TRBD1 as D (5 bases). V gave up 2 bases and J gave up 4 bases, with 17 bases separating them. CDR3 length: 16 residues. From germline, CDR1 is SGHTA and CDR2 FQGNSA. The CDR3 nucleotides are TGTGCCAGCAGCTTATTTGTAGGCAGGGTGGGCTATGGCTACACCTTC. Protein: CASSLFVGRVGYGYTF.

The V gene is TRBV7-6, the J gene TRBJ2-2; 11 bases match TRBD1. Germline lookup yields CDR1 SGHVS and CDR2 FNYEAQ. V shed 5 bases and J 7 bases; nucleotides not matched to a gene: 15. The CDR3 contains 18 residues. Here the CDR3 reads CASSRGTGGRGLLGELFF. CDR3 nucleotides: TGTGCCAGCAGCCGTGGGACAGGGGGAAGAGGACTTCTCGGGGAGCTGTTTTTT.

The chain links TRBV30 to TRBJ2-7; D perhaps matches TRBD2 (6 bases). The CDR3 has 13 residues. Germline CDR1 GTSNPN, CDR2 SVGIG (reference sequence). Trimming stripped 1 base from V and 5 bases from J, with 12 bases between. The chain's CDR3 is CAWSATDYNEQYF. DNA for the CDR3: TGTGCCTGGAGTGCAACGGACTACAACGAGCAGTACTTC.

CDR3 nucleotide sequence: TGCGCCAGCAGCCAAGATAAGGGACAGGGGATCACTGAAGCTTTCTTT. Translation gives CASSQDKGQGITEAFF. The genes are TRBV4-1 and TRBJ1-1; 10 bases are shared with TRBD1. This CDR3 is built from 16 residues. Germline V lookup: CDR1 MGHRA, CDR2 YSYEKL. Trimming took 0 bases from V and 4 from J; bases not matched to a gene: 5.

This clonotype was counted a few times. The chain is built from TRBV6-2 or TRBV6-3 and TRBJ1-1, with D tentatively TRBD1 (6 bases). Germline V gives CDR1 MNHEY, CDR2 SVGEGT. V lost 0 bases, J lost 4 bases, and 9 bases lay in between. The CDR3 has 14 residues. Written as DNA, the CDR3 is TGTGCCAGCAGTTACTCCCGGGGGCTCACTGAAGCTTTCTTT. Protein: CASSYSRGLTEAFF.

This clonotype was seen only a few times. The V and J genes are TRBV7-2 and TRBJ2-1, with D unclear. CDR3 length: 15 amino acids. CDR1 SGHTA and CDR2 FQGNSA come from the germline V gene. V lost 5 bases and J lost 0, with 11 bases in between. The CDR3 loop is CASSLRHSSYNEQFF. The CDR3 nucleotides read TGTGCCAGCAGCCTCCGCCACAGCTCCTACAATGAGCAGTTCTTC.

This clonotype has a handful of counts. The gene calls are TRBV15 and TRBJ2-6, with D unclear. The CDR3 runs 13 residues. Deletions cut 8 bases from V and 0 bases from J, with 5 bases between. In germline, CDR1 is LNHNV, CDR2 YYDKDF (reference sequence). The CDR3 here is CATAGSGANVLTF. CDR3 nucleotides: TGTGCCACCGCTGGCTCTGGGGCCAACGTCCTGACTTTC.

The V call is TRBV10-2, the J call TRBJ2-3; D gene uncertain. V was cut by 6 bases and J by 2 bases, with 3 bases left in between. The CDR3 loop spans 11 amino acids. Looked up from germline, CDR1 is WSHSY and CDR2 is SAAADI. CDR3 sequence: CASRHTDTQYF. The DNA for the CDR3 is TGCGCCAGCAGACACACAGATACGCAGTATTTT.

The chain recombines TRBV2 with TRBJ1-5; no reliable D call. Germline assignment: CDR1 SNHLY and CDR2 FYNNEI. V was pared by 5 bases and J by 6 bases, with 11 bases between. CDR3 length: 13 amino acids. CDR3: CASSSTRFQPQHF. CDR3 coding DNA: TGTGCCAGCAGTAGTACCAGGTTTCAGCCCCAGCATTTT.

This clonotype has more than one count but fewer than ten. The chain uses TRBV6-1 and TRBJ1-5; no definite D call. The CDR3 is 15 amino acids. Trimming removed 4 bases from V and 0 bases from J, with 10 bases in between. CDR1 and CDR2 from the germline V gene are MNHNS and SASEGT. Here the CDR3 DNA reads TGTGCCAGCAGTGTATTGGACGGTAGCAATCAGCCCCAGCATTTT. Encoded protein: CASSVLDGSNQPQHF.

Of note for this clonotype: A much larger clone is a single base away; this may be a read error. The chain couples TRBV7-2 to TRBJ2-1; 11 bases are a match to TRBD2. Germline trimming cut 8 bases from V and 5 bases from J; bases unmatched to any gene: 5. This CDR3 has 14 residues. The germline gives CDR1 SGHTA, CDR2 FQGNSA. The chain's CDR3 is CASGSGLADNEQFF. CDR3 DNA sequence: TGTGCCAGCGGCTCGGGACTAGCGGACAATGAGCAGTTCTTC.

The chain links TRBV6-1 to TRBJ1-1; TRBD1 agrees at 9 bases. Trimming removed 8 bases from V and 4 bases from J; junction bases left unmatched: 23. This CDR3 contains 19 residues. CDR1 and CDR2 (germline): MNHNS, SASEGT. DNA for the CDR3: TGTGCCAGCCGAACTACTCACTGGACAGGGGATATTAAAGGCACTGAAGCTTTCTTT. This gives the protein CASRTTHWTGDIKGTEAFF.

The sample holds a few counts of this clonotype. The chain joins TRBV7-9 to TRBJ2-5; D possibly corresponds to TRBD1 (7 bases). CDR1 SEHNR and CDR2 FQNEAQ come from the germline V gene (reference sequence). With 8 bases removed from V and 5 bases from J, the gap between germline ends came to 15 bases. CDR3 length: 13 amino acids. In nucleotides, the CDR3 is TGTGCCAGCTCTGACAGGGCGGGGGAGACCCAGTACTTC. Its protein product is CASSDRAGETQYF. Supplemented by reference TRBV7-9 and TRBJ2-5, the full variable domain reads DTGVSQNPRHKITKRGQNVTFRCDPISEHNRLYWYRQTLGQGPEFLTYFQNEAQLEKSRLLSDRFSAERPKGSFSTLEIQRTEQGDSAMYLCASSDRAGETQYFGPGTRLLVL.

The V and J genes are TRBV6-1 and TRBJ2-3, with unresolved D. V lost 7 bases, J lost 4 bases, and 3 bases lay in between. Germline V gene lookup returns CDR1 MNHNS and CDR2 SASEGT. This CDR3 spans 10 amino acids. The CDR3 sequence: CASKADTQYF. The CDR3, as DNA: TGTGCCAGCAAAGCAGATACGCAGTATTTT.

This clonotype was counted a few times. V gene TRBV5-4 combines with J gene TRBJ2-3, with a possible D match to TRBD2 (5 bases). Per the germline V gene, CDR1 is SGHNT and CDR2 is YYREEE (reference sequence). V lost 0 bases and J 3 bases, leaving 14 bases between the germline ends. The CDR3 consists of 16 residues. For the CDR3, the DNA is TGTGCCAGCAGCTTGGTACTGACTATGAGGACAGATACGCAGTATTTT. Translation: CASSLVLTMRTDTQYF.

This chain uses TRBV20-1 with TRBJ2-1; 7 bases line up with TRBD2. The CDR3 consists of 14 residues. The V gene's germline CDR1 is DFQATT and CDR2 SNEGSKA (reference sequence). Trimming removed 3 bases from V and 0 bases from J; junction bases left unmatched: 2. CDR3 in DNA: TGCAGTGCTAGGGGGACTATCTCCTACAATGAGCAGTTCTTC. Its protein is CSARGTISYNEQFF.

This clonotype appeared a few times. The rearrangement joins TRBV20-1 to TRBJ1-6, with D possibly matching TRBD1 (6 bases). The length of the CDR3 is 15 residues. The ends were cut back, 6 bases at V and 1 base at J, with 13 bases in the middle. The germline V gene encodes CDR1 DFQATT and CDR2 SNEGSKA (reference sequence). The chain's CDR3 is CSALRGQSYNSPLHF. DNA for the CDR3: TGCAGTGCCTTGCGGGGGCAATCCTATAATTCACCCCTCCACTTT.

The rearrangement joins TRBV2 to TRBJ2-5; tentative D call: TRBD1 (5 bases). Trimming stripped 0 bases from V and 1 base from J, with 9 bases between. Per the germline V gene, CDR1 is SNHLY and CDR2 is FYNNEI. The CDR3 is 15 amino acids. For the CDR3, the DNA is TGTGCCAGCAGTGAAGCAGGGGCAGTCCAAGAGACCCAGTACTTC. This sequence encodes CASSEAGAVQETQYF.

This chain joins TRBV7-6 and TRBJ2-1; D is uncertain. The CDR3 totals 14 residues. V lost 0 bases, J lost 4 bases, and 7 bases lay in between. Germline V gene sequence: CDR1 SGHVS, CDR2 FNYEAQ. The CDR3 sequence is CASSLAREYNEQFF. CDR3 coding DNA: TGTGCCAGCAGCTTAGCCCGCGAGTACAATGAGCAGTTCTTC.

The chain couples TRBV6-1 to TRBJ2-7; the match to TRBD1 covers 8 bases. Germline CDR1 reads MNHNS; CDR2 reads SASEGT. J gave up 5 bases and V 4 bases, and 10 bases lay outside the gene matches. The CDR3 length is 15 residues. The CDR3 reads CASSVAGGAWNEQYF. The CDR3 nucleotides read TGTGCCAGCAGTGTCGCAGGGGGCGCCTGGAACGAGCAGTACTTC.

The rearrangement links TRBV20-1 to TRBJ2-7; TRBD2 matches 11 bases. Germline V lookup: CDR1 DFQATT, CDR2 SNEGSKA (reference sequence). The trim removed 3 bases at V and 6 bases at J, leaving 10 bases unmatched. The length of the CDR3 is 15 residues. CDR3 loop: CSASPRLAGLSEQYF. CDR3 nucleotides: TGCAGTGCTAGTCCCCGACTAGCGGGACTCTCCGAGCAGTACTTC.

This rearrangement joins TRBV5-3 to TRBJ2-7; D is unresolved. Gene TRBJ2-5 matches the end of the DNA better, so the J call may be wrong. TRBV5-3 is given ORF status, its function remaining uncertain. The CDR3 spans 12 residues. In DNA, the CDR3 is TGTGCCAGAAGCTTGGCCGGGGAGACCCAGTACTTC. Translated, it gives CARSLAGETQYF.

The chain joins TRBV6-1 to TRBJ2-7; TRBD2 aligns across 10 bases. Germline CDR1 is MNHNS and CDR2 is SASEGT. Trimming at V came to 6 bases and at J to 3 bases, leaving 5 bases not matched to a gene. The CDR3 is 14 residues long. The CDR3 here is CASRRLAGFYEQYF. DNA of the CDR3: TGTGCCAGCAGGAGACTAGCGGGCTTCTACGAGCAGTACTTC.

The chain couples TRBV12-3 or TRBV12-4 to TRBJ1-2; 7 bases agree with TRBD1. The length of the CDR3 is 12 residues. Trimming removed 5 bases from V and 7 bases from J; junction bases left unmatched: 4. CDR3 amino acids: CASSTYRGGYTF. The CDR3 DNA reads TGTGCCAGCAGTACCTACAGGGGTGGCTACACCTTC.

A few counts support this clonotype. The chain combines TRBV7-2 with TRBJ2-7, with 7 bases lining up with TRBD2. The CDR3 spans 13 residues. The germline V gene has CDR1 SGHTA and CDR2 FQGNSA. Trimming removed 5 bases from V and 2 bases from J; junction bases left unmatched: 3. The CDR3 loop is CASSKGLAYEQYF. In nucleotides, the CDR3 is TGTGCCAGCAGCAAAGGACTAGCCTACGAGCAGTACTTC.

The chain couples TRBV15 to TRBJ2-7; D not resolved. The CDR3 runs 14 residues. Germline V gene sequence: CDR1 LNHNV, CDR2 YYDKDF (reference sequence). Trimming left V 5 bases short and J 2 bases short, with 13 bases between. CDR3 nucleotide sequence: TGTGCCACCAGCTCACACACCGAAACCTACGAGCAGTACTTC. Translation gives CATSSHTETYEQYF.

This clonotype has just a few counts. The chain combines TRBV6-2 or TRBV6-3 with TRBJ2-7, with TRBD2 matching 13 bases. The CDR3 is 16 amino acids. Germline V lookup: CDR1 MNHEY, CDR2 SVGEGT. The V segment lost 5 bases and the J segment 2 bases; nucleotides outside the gene matches: 6. CDR3 in amino acids: CASSTRTSGSPYEQYF. CDR3 nucleotide sequence: TGTGCCAGCAGTACCCGGACTAGCGGGAGCCCCTACGAGCAGTACTTC.

V is TRBV10-1 and J is TRBJ2-7; TRBD2 might be the D (5 bases). V shed 2 bases and J shed 4 bases, with 12 bases lying between them. CDR3 length: 14 amino acids. CDR1 and CDR2 (germline): WNHNN, SYGVQD (reference sequence). In DNA form, the CDR3 reads TGCGCCAGCAGTGAGCCCGCGGGCAAGTACGAGCAGTACTTC. Protein: CASSEPAGKYEQYF.

This clonotype was seen once. The V call is TRBV12-3 or TRBV12-4, the J call TRBJ2-5, with 10 bases matching TRBD2. Trimming at V came to 3 bases and at J to 5 bases, leaving 3 bases not matched to a gene. The CDR3 is made up of 14 amino acids. CDR3 protein: CASSLAGLAETQYF. CDR3 in DNA: TGTGCCAGCAGTTTGGCGGGACTAGCGGAGACCCAGTACTTC.